The 6 T cell receptor beta chains below come from one sample, sequenced in a study of multiple sclerosis patients with progressive multifocal leukoencephalopathy. Produced via immunoSEQ multiplex PCR; TCRdb's table is partial and in-frame only. The sample includes some 28,000 clones, around 83% of them seen just once. Time point described: time of PML onset. The material sequenced was PBMCs, taken from a patient treated with natalizumab. These receptors came from a woman younger than 45 with progressive multifocal leukoencephalopathy.

Written as DNA, the CDR3 is TGTGCCAGAAGCCCTAATGTCGGGACAGAAACTACAGATACGCAGTATTTT. Translated, it gives CARSPNVGTETTDTQYF. The rearrangement links TRBV5-3 to TRBJ2-3; TRBD1 matches 7 bases. TRBV5-3 is assigned to the ORF class and has an uncertain function. The CDR3 consists of 17 residues. V was clipped by 4 bases and J by 3 bases; unmatched bases: 14.

This chain connects TRBV11-2 to TRBJ2-7, with 8 bases identical to TRBD1. After removal of 4 bases from V and 2 bases from J, the junction contained 4 bases not matched to a gene. In germline, CDR1 is SGHAT, CDR2 FQNNGV. The CDR3 loop spans 14 amino acids. DNA for the CDR3: TGTGCCAGCAGCTCTACAGGGGGACCCTACGAGCAGTACTTC. It encodes CASSSTGGPYEQYF.

The chain has TRBV5-1 and TRBJ2-5; TRBD2 matches 11 bases. V was pared by 4 bases and J by 9 bases, with 11 bases of the junction left unmatched. This CDR3 spans 15 amino acids. Per germline, CDR1 SGHRS and CDR2 YFSETQ. In nucleotides, the CDR3 is TGCGCCAGCAGCCCCGGGACTAGCGGCCTCGAGGCCCAGTACTTC. This encodes CASSPGTSGLEAQYF. The full variable domain, its missing parts supplied by reference TRBV5-1 and TRBJ2-5, is KAGVTQTPRYLIKTRGQQVTLSCSPISGHRSVSWYQQTPGQGLQFLFEYFSETQRNKGNFPGRFSGRQFSNSRSEMNVSTLELGDSALYLCASSPGTSGLEAQYFGPGTRLLVL.

In this sample, this clone turned up once. The V gene is TRBV27, the J gene TRBJ1-6, with D unclear. The CDR3 contains 12 residues. Trimming removed 3 bases at V and 6 bases at J, with 3 bases between. Germline V gene data show CDR1 as MNHEY and CDR2 as SMNVEV (reference sequence). For the CDR3, the DNA is TGTGCCAGCAGTTTCCCTAATTCACCCCTCCACTTT. As protein: CASSFPNSPLHF.

CDR3 in DNA: TGTGCCTGGACGGGGGAAAGATACGAGCAGTACTTC. This sequence encodes CAWTGERYEQYF. This rearrangement joins TRBV30 to TRBJ2-5; maybe TRBD2 (6 bases). TRBJ2-7 explains the end of the DNA better; the J call may be wrong. The CDR3 sequence is 12 residues long. Germline V gene sequence: CDR1 GTSNPN, CDR2 SVGIG (reference sequence).

This chain joins TRBV11-2 and TRBJ2-7, with 8 bases fitting TRBD2. CDR3 length equals 14 residues. From germline, CDR1 is SGHAT and CDR2 FQNNGV. With 2 bases clipped from V and 6 bases from J, the junction kept 6 bases outside the gene matches. The DNA of the CDR3 is TGTGCCAGCAGCTTAACGTCCGGGACTAGCGAGCAGTACTTC. As protein: CASSLTSGTSEQYF.